This T cell receptor beta chain was recorded in a study of T-cell reconstitution after alpha-beta-depleted transplantation in children. Unique molecular identifiers were built into the TCRbeta library. TCRdb re-analysed the PCR reads in MiXCR, keeping a single row per CDR3 protein. The sample shows some 280,000 distinct CDR3 sequences, roughly 9.5% of them seen only once. This CDR3 has 15 residues. Germline-derived CDR1 and CDR2 are SGHRS and YFSETQ. V lost 4 bases to trimming and J lost 2 bases; unmatched junction nucleotides: 8. The TCR sequence derives from a human donor who donated a stem cell graft to a child with SCID. The specimen comprised PBMCs from the stem cell graft donor, sampled from the stem cell graft. The rearrangement links TRBV5-1 to TRBJ2-5; 7 positions agree with TRBD1. This CDR3 reads CASSVSGQTQETQYF. In nucleotides, the CDR3 is TGCGCCAGCAGCGTATCGGGACAGACACAAGAGACCCAGTACTTC.